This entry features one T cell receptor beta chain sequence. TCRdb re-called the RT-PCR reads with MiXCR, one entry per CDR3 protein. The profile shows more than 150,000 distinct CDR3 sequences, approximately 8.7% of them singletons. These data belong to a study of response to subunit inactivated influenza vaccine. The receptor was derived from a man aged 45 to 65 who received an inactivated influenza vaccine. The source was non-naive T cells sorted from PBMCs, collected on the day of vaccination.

CDR3 loop: CASSLAYVSGANVLTF. The CDR3 region has the DNA TGTGCCAGCAGCTTAGCTTACGTCTCTGGGGCCAACGTCCTGACTTTC. V gene TRBV7-2 combines with J gene TRBJ2-6; D is unclear. Germline CDR1 reads SGHTA; CDR2 reads FQGNSA. Deletions cut 0 bases from V and 0 bases from J, with 6 bases between. The CDR3 is 16 residues long.